The clone carrying this T cell receptor beta chain was observed a handful of times. One entry per CDR3 protein results from TCRdb running MiXCR on the 5' RACE reads. The sample holds under 200,000 distinct CDR3 sequences, roughly 9.6% seen once. The data were taken from a study of T cells after yellow fever vaccination. The receptor was isolated from a man younger than 30 who received the YFV17D yellow fever vaccine. The sequencing here drew on CD8+ T cells sorted from PBMCs, taken 15 days after the yellow fever booster vaccination.

For the CDR3, the DNA is TGTGCCAGCAGGGACAGGGGGGAAACCGGGGAGCTGTTTTTT. Its translation is CASRDRGETGELFF. The chain employs TRBV2 and TRBJ2-2; 10 bases line up with TRBD1. The germline V gene has CDR1 SNHLY and CDR2 FYNNEI. The trim removed 6 bases at V and 5 bases at J, leaving 3 bases unmatched. There are 14 residues in the CDR3.